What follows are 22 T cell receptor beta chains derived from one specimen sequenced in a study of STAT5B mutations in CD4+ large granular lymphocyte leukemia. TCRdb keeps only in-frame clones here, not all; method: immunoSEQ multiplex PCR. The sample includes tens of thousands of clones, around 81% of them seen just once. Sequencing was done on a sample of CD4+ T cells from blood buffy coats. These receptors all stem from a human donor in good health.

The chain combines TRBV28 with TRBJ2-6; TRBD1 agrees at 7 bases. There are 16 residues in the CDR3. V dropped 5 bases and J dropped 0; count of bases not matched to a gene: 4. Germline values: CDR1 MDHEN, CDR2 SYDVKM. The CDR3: CASSRQGSSGANVLTF. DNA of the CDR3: TGTGCCAGCAGTAGACAGGGAAGCTCTGGGGCCAACGTCCTGACTTTC.

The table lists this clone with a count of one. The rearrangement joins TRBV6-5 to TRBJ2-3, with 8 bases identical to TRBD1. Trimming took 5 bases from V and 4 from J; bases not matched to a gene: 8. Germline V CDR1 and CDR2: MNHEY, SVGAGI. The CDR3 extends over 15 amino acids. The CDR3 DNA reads TGTGCCAGCAGTCAACTGACAGGGGTGGCAGATACGCAGTATTTT. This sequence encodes CASSQLTGVADTQYF.

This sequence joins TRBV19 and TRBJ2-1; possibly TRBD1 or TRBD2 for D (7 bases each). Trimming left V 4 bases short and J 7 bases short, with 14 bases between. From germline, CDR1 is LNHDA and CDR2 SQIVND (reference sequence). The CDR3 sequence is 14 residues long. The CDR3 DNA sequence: TGTGCCAGTAGTAGCAGGGGGGGACGGAATGAGCAGTTCTTC. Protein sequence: CASSSRGGRNEQFF.

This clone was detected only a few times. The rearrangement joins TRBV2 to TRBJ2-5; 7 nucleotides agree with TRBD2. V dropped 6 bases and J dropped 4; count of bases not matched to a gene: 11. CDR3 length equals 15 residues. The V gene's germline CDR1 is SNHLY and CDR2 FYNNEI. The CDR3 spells CASSRLGGLGETQYF. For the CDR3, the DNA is TGTGCCAGCAGCAGGTTGGGCGGACTAGGAGAGACCCAGTACTTC. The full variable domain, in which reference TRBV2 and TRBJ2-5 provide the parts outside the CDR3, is EPEVTQTPSHQVTQMGQEVILRCVPISNHLYFYWYRQILGQKVEFLVSFYNNEISEKSEIFDDQFSVERPDGSNFTLKIRSTKLEDSAMYFCASSRLGGLGETQYFGPGTRLLVL.

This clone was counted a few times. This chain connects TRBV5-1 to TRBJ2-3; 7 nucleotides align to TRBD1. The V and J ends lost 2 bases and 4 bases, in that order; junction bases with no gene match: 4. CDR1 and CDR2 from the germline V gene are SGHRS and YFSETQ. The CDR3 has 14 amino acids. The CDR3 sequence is CASSLQGSPDTQYF. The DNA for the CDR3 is TGCGCCAGCAGCTTACAGGGGTCTCCAGATACGCAGTATTTT.

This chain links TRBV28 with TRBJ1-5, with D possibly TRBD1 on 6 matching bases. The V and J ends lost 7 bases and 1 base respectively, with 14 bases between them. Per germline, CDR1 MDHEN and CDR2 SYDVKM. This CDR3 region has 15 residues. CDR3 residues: CASNHRVGSNQPQHF. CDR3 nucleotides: TGTGCCAGCAACCACAGGGTTGGGAGCAATCAGCCCCAGCATTTT.

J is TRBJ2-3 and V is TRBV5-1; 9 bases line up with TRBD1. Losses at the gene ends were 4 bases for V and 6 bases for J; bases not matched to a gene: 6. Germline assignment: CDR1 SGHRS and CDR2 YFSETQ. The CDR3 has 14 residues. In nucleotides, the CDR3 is TGCGCCAGCAGCCCTGGGACAGGGCTCGATACGCAGTATTTT. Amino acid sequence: CASSPGTGLDTQYF.

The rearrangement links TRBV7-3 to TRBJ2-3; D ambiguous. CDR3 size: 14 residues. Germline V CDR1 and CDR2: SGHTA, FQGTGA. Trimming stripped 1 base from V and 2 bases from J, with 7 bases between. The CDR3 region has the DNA TGTGCCAGCAGCTTAAACAGTAACACAGATACGCAGTATTTT. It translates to CASSLNSNTDTQYF.

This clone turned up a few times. In DNA form, the CDR3 reads TGTGCCAGCAGCTTGACCTCAGGGGGCCGGACTGAAGCTTTCTTT. Protein: CASSLTSGGRTEAFF. The V and J genes are TRBV7-8 and TRBJ1-1, with 8 bases matching TRBD1. J was trimmed by 5 bases and V by 3 bases; bases with no gene match: 8. The CDR3 has 15 amino acids. From germline, CDR1 is SGHVS and CDR2 FQNEAQ.

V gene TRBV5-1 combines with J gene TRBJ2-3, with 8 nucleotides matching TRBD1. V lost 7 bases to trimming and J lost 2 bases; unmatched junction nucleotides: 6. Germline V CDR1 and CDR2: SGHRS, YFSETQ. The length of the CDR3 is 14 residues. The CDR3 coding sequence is TGCGCCAGCTGCAGGGGGCGGGTCACAGATACGCAGTATTTT. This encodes CASCRGRVTDTQYF.

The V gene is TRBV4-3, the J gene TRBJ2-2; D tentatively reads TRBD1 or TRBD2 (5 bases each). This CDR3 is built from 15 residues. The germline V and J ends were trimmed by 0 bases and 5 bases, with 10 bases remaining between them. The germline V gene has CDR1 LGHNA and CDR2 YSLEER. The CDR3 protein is CASSQEPGRTGELFF. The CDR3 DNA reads TGCGCCAGCAGCCAAGAACCGGGGCGAACCGGGGAGCTGTTTTTT.

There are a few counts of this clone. CDR3 DNA: TGTGCCAGCAGAGCCCTCACCTATTCACCCCTCCACTTT. Protein product: CASRALTYSPLHF. The chain uses TRBV6-5 and TRBJ1-6; no definite D call. The germline V gene has CDR1 MNHEY and CDR2 SVGAGI. The CDR3 totals 13 residues. The ends were cut back, 6 bases at V and 8 bases at J, with 11 bases in the middle.

The CDR3 DNA reads as TGTGCTAGTGGTTTGACTCCTGATGGACAGATGAACACTGAAGCTTTCTTT. The encoded protein is CASGLTPDGQMNTEAFF. The rearrangement links TRBV12-5 to TRBJ1-1, with D perhaps matching TRBD1 (6 bases). Trimming shortened V by 2 bases and J by 0 bases, and 16 bases separated the two germline ends. CDR3 size: 17 residues. Germline values: CDR1 LGHNT, CDR2 FRNRAP.

For the CDR3, the DNA is TGTGCCAGCAGCGACCGGGAGTCCGAGCAGTACTTC. Its translation is CASSDRESEQYF. The genes are TRBV7-9 and TRBJ2-7, with D possibly being TRBD2 (6 bases). Trimming took 5 bases from V and 6 from J, leaving 11 bases between them. Germline assignment: CDR1 SEHNR and CDR2 FQNEAQ (reference sequence). The CDR3 is 12 residues long.

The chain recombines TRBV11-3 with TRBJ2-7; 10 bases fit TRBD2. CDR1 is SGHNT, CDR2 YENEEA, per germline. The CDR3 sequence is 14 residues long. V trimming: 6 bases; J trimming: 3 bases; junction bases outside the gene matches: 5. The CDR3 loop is CASSLSGGGYEQYF. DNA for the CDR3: TGTGCCAGCAGTCTGAGCGGGGGGGGCTACGAGCAGTACTTC.

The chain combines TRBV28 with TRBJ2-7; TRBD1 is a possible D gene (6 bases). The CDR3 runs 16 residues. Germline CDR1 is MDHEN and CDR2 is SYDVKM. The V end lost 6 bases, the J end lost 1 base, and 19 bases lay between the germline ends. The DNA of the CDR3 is TGTGCCAGCAGAACCCTGTGGCCCAGGGGTTCCTACGAGCAGTACTTC. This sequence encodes CASRTLWPRGSYEQYF.

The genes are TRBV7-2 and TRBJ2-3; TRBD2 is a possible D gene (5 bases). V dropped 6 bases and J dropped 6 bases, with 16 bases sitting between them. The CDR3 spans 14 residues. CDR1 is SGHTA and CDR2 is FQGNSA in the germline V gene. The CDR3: CASRAPGLGDTQYF. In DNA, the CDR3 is TGTGCCAGCAGGGCCCCCGGACTCGGTGATACGCAGTATTTT. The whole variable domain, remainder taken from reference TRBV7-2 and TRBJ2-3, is GAGVSQSPSNKVTEKGKDVELRCDPISGHTALYWYRQSLGQGLEFLIYFQGNSAPDKSGLPSDRFSAERTGGSVSTLTIQRTQQEDSAVYLCASRAPGLGDTQYFGPGTRLTVL.

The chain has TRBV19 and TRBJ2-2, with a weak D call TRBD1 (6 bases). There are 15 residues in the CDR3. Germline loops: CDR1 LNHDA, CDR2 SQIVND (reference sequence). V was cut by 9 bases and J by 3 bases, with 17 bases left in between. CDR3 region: CASRIRGLDTGELFF. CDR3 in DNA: TGTGCCAGCCGAATCAGGGGCCTCGACACCGGGGAGCTGTTTTTT.

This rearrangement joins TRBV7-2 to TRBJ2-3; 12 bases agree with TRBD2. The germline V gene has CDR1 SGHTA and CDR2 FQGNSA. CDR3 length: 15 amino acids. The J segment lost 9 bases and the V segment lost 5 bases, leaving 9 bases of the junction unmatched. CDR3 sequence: CASSARPSGGVTQYF. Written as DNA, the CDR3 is TGTGCCAGCAGCGCACGACCTAGCGGGGGGGTAACGCAGTATTTT.

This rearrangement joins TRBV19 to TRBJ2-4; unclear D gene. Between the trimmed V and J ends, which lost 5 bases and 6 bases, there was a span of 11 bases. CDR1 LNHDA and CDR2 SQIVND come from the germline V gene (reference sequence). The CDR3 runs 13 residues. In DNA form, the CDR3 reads TGTGCCAGTAGTCCCCCGGTGGTAAACATTCAGTACTTC. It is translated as CASSPPVVNIQYF.

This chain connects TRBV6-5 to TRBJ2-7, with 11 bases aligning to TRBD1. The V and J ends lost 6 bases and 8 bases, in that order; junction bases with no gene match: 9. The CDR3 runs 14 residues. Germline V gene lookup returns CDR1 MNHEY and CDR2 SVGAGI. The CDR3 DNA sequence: TGTGCCAGCAGCGAGGGACAGGGGGGTCGCCAGCAGTACTTC. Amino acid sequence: CASSEGQGGRQQYF.

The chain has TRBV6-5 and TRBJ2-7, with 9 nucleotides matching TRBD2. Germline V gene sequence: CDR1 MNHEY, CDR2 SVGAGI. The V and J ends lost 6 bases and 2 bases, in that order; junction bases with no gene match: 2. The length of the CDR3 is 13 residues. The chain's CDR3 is CASRRGGPYEQYF. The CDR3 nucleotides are TGTGCCAGCAGGCGGGGGGGACCCTACGAGCAGTACTTC.